There are many counts of the clone carrying this TCR beta chain. TCRdb re-called the 5' RACE reads with MiXCR, one entry per CDR3 protein. The sample records 65,000 to 95,000 distinct CDR3 sequences, roughly 5% being singletons. This entry belongs to a study of T cells of healthy individuals. V was trimmed by 1 base and J by 5 bases, leaving 8 bases between them. Germline assignment: CDR1 SGHTA and CDR2 FQGNSA. The CDR3 runs to 13 residues. The source of this sequence is a female donor in good health. This chain connects TRBV7-2 to TRBJ2-5; unclear D gene. The chain's CDR3 is CASSLGEAETQYF. DNA for the CDR3: TGTGCCAGCAGCTTAGGTGAAGCGGAGACCCAGTACTTC.